These T cell receptor beta chains were read from a single sample in a study of OX40 agonist ivuxolimab in advanced cancers. Method: immunoSEQ multiplex PCR; TCRdb's copy keeps in-frame clones and lacks some. Of some 50,000 clones detected, 84% appear once; the ten largest clones hold 2.6%. Sample: CD4+ or CD8+ T cells sorted from blood, taken in a trial of the OX40 agonist ivuxolimab. The receptors here all came from an adult with an advanced solid tumor such as melanoma, head and neck, liver or kidney cancer. CDR3s include the opening cysteine and the closing phenylalanine or tryptophan. The D gene is left open where the match is weak. A row's size may be missing; if present it is once, few, many or a size class.

>TRBJ2-7|-|-|TRBV9|15
TGTGCCAGCAGCCGCCGGGACTTCAGCTCCTACGAGCAGTACTTC
CASSRRDFSSYEQYF
>TRBJ2-3|-|-|TRBV18|15
TGTGCCAGCTCACCACCCCATTCTAGCACAGATACGCAGTATTTT
CASSPPHSSTDTQYF
>TRBJ2-5|few|TRBD1|TRBV5-1|15
TGCGCCAGCAGCTTGTTACAGGGGGCTCAAGAGACCCAGTACTTC
CASSLLQGAQETQYF
>TRBJ1-5|once|-|TRBV7-9|15
TGTGCCAGCAGCTTAGACGGCACAAGCAATCAGCCCCAGCATTTT
CASSLDGTSNQPQHF
>TRBJ2-7|-|-|TRBV2|14
TGTGCCAGCAGTGTCCTGGGTGGGTTCTACGAGCAGTACTTC
CASSVLGGFYEQYF
>TRBJ2-2|-|-|TRBV5-1|15
TGCGCCAGCAGCGAAGACACGCTAAACACCGGGGAGCTGTTTTTT
CASSEDTLNTGELFF
>TRBJ2-3|-|TRBD2|TRBV18|16
TGTGCCAGCTCACCACCGCTAGCGGGGGGCACAGATACGCAGTATTTT
CASSPPLAGGTDTQYF
>TRBJ1-5|-|TRBD1|TRBV6-5|16
TGTGCCAGCAGTTCCTCCAAACAGGGGAACAATCAGCCCCAGCATTTT
CASSSSKQGNNQPQHF
>TRBJ2-1|-|TRBD2|TRBV7-2|14
TGTGCCAGCAGCTTAGGCGGCGGGAGGGGTGAGCAGTTCTTC
CASSLGGGRGEQFF
>TRBJ2-1|few|-|TRBV7-2|16
TGTGCCAGCAGCTACGTGGGGACCGTCTCCTACAATGAGCAGTTCTTC
CASSYVGTVSYNEQFF
>TRBJ2-3|-|TRBD1|TRBV7-9|14
TGTGCCAGCAGCTCCGGACAGGGTACAGATACGCAGTATTTT
CASSSGQGTDTQYF
>TRBJ2-7|-|TRBD2|TRBV27|15
TGTGCCAGCAGTTTAAAGGCTACGGGGGGGTACGAGCAGTACTTC
CASSLKATGGYEQYF
>TRBJ1-2|-|-|TRBV7-9|13
TGTGCCAGCAGCACAGGACAGTCCTATGGCTACACCTTC
CASSTGQSYGYTF
>TRBJ2-1|-|-|TRBV2|17
TGTGCCAGCAGGGGGGACCGTCTGCGGAGCTCCTACAATGAGCAGTTCTTC
CASRGDRLRSSYNEQFF
>TRBJ2-7|-|TRBD1|TRBV27|14
TGTGCCAGCAGTTTCTGGGACAGGGCCTACGAGCAGTACTTC
CASSFWDRAYEQYF
>TRBJ1-5|-|TRBD1|TRBV27|15
TGTGCCAGCAGTGCAACCGGGACAGGTCATCAGCCCCAGCATTTT
CASSATGTGHQPQHF